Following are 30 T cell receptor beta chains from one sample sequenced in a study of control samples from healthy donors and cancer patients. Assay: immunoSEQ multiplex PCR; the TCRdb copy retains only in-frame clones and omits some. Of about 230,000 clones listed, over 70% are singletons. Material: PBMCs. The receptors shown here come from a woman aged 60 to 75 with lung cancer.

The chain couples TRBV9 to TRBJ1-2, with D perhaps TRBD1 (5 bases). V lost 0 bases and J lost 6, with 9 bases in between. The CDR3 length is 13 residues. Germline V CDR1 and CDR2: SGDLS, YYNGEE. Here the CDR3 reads CASSVGGSHGYTF. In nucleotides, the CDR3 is TGTGCCAGCAGCGTAGGGGGGTCCCATGGCTACACCTTC.

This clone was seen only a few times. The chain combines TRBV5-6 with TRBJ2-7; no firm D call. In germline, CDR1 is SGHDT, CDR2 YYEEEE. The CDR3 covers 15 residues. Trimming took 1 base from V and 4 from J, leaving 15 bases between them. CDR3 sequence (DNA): TGTGCCAGCAGCTTGTTAGCCGGCCCAGTTTACGAGCAGTACTTC. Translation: CASSLLAGPVYEQYF.

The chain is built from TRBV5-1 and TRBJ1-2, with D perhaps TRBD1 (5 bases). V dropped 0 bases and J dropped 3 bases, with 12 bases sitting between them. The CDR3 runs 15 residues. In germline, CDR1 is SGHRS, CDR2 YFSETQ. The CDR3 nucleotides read TGCGCCAGCAGCTTGGGCCAGCCGGGGGACTATGGCTACACCTTC. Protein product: CASSLGQPGDYGYTF.

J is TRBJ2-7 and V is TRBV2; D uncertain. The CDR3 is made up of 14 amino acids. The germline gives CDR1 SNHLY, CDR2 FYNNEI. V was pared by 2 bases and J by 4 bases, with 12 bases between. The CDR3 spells CASSERTIAYEQYF. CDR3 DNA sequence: TGTGCCAGCAGTGAACGGACGATTGCTTACGAGCAGTACTTC. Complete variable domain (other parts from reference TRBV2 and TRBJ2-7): EPEVTQTPSHQVTQMGQEVILRCVPISNHLYFYWYRQILGQKVEFLVSFYNNEISEKSEIFDDQFSVERPDGSNFTLKIRSTKLEDSAMYFCASSERTIAYEQYFGPGTRLTVT.

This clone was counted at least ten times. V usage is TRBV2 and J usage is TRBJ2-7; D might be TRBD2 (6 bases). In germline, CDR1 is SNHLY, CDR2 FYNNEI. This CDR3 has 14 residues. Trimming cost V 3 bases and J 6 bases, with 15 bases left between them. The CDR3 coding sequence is TGTGCCAGCAGTGAGGCTCTAGACGGGGGCGAGCAGTACTTC. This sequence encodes CASSEALDGGEQYF.

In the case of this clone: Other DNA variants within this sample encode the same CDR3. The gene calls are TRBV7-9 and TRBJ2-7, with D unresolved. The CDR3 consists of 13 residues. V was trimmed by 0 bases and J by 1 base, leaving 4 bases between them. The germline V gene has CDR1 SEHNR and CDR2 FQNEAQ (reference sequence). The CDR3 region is CASSLAGSYEQYF. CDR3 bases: TGTGCCAGCAGCTTAGCAGGGTCCTACGAGCAGTACTTC.

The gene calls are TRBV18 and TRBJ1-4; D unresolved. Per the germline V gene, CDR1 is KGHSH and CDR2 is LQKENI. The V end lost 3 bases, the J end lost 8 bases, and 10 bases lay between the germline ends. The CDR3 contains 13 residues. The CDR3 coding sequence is TGTGCCAGCTCACCGGGAGGCAGGGAAAAACTGTTTTTT. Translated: CASSPGGREKLFF.

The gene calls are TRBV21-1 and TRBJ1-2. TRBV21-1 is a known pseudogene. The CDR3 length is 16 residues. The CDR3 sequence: CASGSYERAAYYGYTF. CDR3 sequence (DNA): TGTGCCAGCGGGTCCTATGAGAGGGCCGCTTACTATGGCTACACCTTC.

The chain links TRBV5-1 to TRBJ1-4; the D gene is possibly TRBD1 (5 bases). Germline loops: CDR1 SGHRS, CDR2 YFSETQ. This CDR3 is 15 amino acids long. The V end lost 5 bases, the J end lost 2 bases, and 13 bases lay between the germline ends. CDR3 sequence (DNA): TGCGCCAGCAGTCTTATGACAGAGACTAATGAAAAACTGTTTTTT. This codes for CASSLMTETNEKLFF.

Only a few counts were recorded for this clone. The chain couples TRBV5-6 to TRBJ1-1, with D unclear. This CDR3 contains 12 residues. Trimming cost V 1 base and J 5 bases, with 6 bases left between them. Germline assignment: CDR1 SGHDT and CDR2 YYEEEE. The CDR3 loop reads CASSLLPTEAFF. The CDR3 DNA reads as TGTGCCAGCAGCTTGTTACCAACTGAAGCTTTCTTT. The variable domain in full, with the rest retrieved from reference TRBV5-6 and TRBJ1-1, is DAGVTQSPTHLIKTRGQQVTLRCSPKSGHDTVSWYQQALGQGPQFIFQYYEEEERQRGNFPDRFSGHQFPNYSSELNVNALLLGDSALYLCASSLLPTEAFFGQGTRLTVV.

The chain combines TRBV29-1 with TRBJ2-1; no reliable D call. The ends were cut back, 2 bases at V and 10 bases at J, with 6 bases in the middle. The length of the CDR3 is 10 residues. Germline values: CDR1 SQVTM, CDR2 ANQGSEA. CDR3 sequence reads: CSVEWNEQFF. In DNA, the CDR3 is TGCAGCGTTGAATGGAACGAGCAGTTCTTC.

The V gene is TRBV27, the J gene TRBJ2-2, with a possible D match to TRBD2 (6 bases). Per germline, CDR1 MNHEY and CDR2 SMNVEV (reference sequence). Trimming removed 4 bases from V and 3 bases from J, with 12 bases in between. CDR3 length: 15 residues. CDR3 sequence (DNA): TGTGCCAGCAGTTCGATTACTAGCTACACCGGGGAGCTGTTTTTT. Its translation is CASSSITSYTGELFF.

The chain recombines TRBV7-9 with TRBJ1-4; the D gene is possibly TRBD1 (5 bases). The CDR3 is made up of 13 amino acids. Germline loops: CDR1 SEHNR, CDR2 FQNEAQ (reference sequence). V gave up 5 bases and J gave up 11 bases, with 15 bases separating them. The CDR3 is CASSLGHLGKLFF. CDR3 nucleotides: TGTGCCAGCAGCCTAGGACACCTGGGGAAACTGTTTTTT.

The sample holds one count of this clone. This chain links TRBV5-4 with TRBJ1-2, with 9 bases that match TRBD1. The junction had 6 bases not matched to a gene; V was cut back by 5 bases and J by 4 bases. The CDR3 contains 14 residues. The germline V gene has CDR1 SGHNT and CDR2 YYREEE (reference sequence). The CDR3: CASRLTGGAYGYTF. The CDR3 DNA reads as TGTGCCAGCAGGTTAACAGGGGGCGCCTATGGCTACACCTTC.

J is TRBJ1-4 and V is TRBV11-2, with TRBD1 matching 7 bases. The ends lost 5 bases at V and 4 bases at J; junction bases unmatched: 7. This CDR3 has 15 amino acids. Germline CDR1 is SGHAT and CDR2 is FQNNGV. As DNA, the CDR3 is TGTGCCAGCAGCCCCAGACAGGGTCTTAATGAAAAACTGTTTTTT. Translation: CASSPRQGLNEKLFF.

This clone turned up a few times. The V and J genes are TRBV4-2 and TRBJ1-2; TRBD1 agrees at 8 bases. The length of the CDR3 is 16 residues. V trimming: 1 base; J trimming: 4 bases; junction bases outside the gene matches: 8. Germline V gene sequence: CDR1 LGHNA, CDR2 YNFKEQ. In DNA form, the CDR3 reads TGTGCCAGCAGCCAAGGCGAGGGACAGGCCATCTATGGCTACACCTTC. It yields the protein CASSQGEGQAIYGYTF.

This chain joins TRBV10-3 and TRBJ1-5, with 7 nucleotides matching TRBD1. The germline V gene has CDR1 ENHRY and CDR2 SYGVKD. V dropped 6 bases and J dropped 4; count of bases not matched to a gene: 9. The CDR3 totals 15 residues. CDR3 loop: CAISPSDRANQPQHF. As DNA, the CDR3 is TGTGCCATCAGCCCCTCTGACAGGGCAAATCAGCCCCAGCATTTT.

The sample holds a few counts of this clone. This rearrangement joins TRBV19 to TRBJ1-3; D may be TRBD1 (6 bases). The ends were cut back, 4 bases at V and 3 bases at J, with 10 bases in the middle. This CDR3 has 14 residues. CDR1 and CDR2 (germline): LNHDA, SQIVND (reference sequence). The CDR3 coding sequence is TGTGCCAGTAGTACCGGACAGCTTGGAAACACCATATATTTT. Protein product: CASSTGQLGNTIYF.

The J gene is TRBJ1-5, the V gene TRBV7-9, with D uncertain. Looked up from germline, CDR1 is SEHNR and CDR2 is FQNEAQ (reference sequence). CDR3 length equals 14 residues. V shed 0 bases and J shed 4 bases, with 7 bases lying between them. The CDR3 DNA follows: TGTGCCAGCAGCTTAGCGGGAGGTAATCAGCCCCAGCATTTT. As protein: CASSLAGGNQPQHF.

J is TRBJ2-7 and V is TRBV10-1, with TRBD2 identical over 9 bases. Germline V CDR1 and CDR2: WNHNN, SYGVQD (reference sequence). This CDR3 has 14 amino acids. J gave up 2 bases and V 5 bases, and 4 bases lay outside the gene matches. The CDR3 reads CASSMREGPYEQYF. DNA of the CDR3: TGCGCCAGCAGTATGCGGGAGGGCCCCTACGAGCAGTACTTC.

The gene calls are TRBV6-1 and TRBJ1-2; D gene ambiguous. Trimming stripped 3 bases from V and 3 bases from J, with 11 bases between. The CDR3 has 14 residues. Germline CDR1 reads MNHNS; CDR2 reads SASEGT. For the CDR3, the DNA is TGTGCCAGCAGTGACACGGGGATCCACTATGGCTACACCTTC. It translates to CASSDTGIHYGYTF.

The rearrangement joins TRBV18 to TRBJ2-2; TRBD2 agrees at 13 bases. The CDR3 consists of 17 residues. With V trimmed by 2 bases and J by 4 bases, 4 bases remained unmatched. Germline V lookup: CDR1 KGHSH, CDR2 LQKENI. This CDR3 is CASSPGLAGAGTGELFF. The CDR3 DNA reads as TGTGCCAGCTCACCAGGACTAGCGGGAGCGGGCACCGGGGAGCTGTTTTTT.

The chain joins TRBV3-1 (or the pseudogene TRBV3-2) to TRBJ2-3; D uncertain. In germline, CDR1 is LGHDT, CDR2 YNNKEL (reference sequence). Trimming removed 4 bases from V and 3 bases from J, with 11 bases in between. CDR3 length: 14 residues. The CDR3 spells CASSPWAETDTQYF. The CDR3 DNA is TGTGCCAGCAGCCCATGGGCAGAAACAGATACGCAGTATTTT.

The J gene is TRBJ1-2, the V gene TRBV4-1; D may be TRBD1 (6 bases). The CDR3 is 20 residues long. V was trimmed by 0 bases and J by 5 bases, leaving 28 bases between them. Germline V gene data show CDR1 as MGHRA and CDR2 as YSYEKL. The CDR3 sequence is CASSQERLRSSGHKNYGYTF. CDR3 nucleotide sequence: TGCGCCAGCAGCCAAGAACGCCTTCGATCTTCGGGACACAAGAATTATGGCTACACCTTC.

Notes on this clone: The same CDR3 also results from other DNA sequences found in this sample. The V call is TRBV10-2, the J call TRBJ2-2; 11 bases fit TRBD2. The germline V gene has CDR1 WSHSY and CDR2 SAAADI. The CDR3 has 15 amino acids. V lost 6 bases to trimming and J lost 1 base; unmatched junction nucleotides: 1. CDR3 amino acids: CASSGLAGNTGELFF. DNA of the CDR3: TGCGCCAGCAGCGGACTAGCGGGGAACACCGGGGAGCTGTTTTTT.

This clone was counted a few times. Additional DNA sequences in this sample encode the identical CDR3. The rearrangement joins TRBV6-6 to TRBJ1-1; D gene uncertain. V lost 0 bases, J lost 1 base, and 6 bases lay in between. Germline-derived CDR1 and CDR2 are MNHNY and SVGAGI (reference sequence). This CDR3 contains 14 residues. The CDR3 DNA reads TGTGCCAGCAGTTACTCGGCAGGGAACACTGAAGCTTTCTTT. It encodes CASSYSAGNTEAFF.

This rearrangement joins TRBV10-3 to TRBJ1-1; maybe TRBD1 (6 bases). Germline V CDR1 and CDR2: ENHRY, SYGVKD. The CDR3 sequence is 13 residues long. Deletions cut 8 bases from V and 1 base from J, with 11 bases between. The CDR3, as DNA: TGTGCCATCGCCGAACAGGGGAACACTGAAGCTTTCTTT. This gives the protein CAIAEQGNTEAFF.

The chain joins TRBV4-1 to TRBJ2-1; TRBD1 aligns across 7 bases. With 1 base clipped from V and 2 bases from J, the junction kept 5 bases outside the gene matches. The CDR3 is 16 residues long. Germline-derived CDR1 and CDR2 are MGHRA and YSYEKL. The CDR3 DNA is TGCGCCAGCAGCCAAGCAGAGGGGGCTCCCTACAATGAGCAGTTCTTC. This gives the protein CASSQAEGAPYNEQFF.

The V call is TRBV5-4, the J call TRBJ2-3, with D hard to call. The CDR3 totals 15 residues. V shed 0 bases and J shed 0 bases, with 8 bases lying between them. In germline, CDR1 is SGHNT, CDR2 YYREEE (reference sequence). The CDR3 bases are TGTGCCAGCAGCTTGGAGAGTAGAAGCACAGATACGCAGTATTTT. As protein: CASSLESRSTDTQYF.

The CDR3 here is CASSLEGATYNSPLHF. The CDR3 DNA sequence: TGTGCCAGCAGCTTGGAGGGGGCCACCTATAATTCACCCCTCCACTTT. The chain couples TRBV5-8 to TRBJ1-6; 7 nucleotides agree with TRBD1. The junction had 2 bases not matched to a gene; V was cut back by 0 bases and J by 2 bases. CDR1 and CDR2 (germline): SGHTS, YDEGEE. The CDR3 runs to 16 residues.